These 31 T cell receptor beta chains originate from one sample sequenced in a study of spatial heterogeneity in lung cancer. Study-wide results and caveats: Mutation tallies in tumors tracked expanded intratumoral alpha and beta TCR counts.

TCRdb processed the 5' RACE reads anew with MiXCR; each CDR3 protein has one entry. The table lists over 25,000 distinct CDR3 sequences, around 7% of them singletons. Time point here: sample taken at primary tumor resection. These receptors' targets are unknown. The sample was lung tumor tissue, taken at surgery. Receptors were obtained from a male donor with early-stage non-small cell lung cancer.

This clonotype came up many times. V is TRBV2 and J is TRBJ2-2; 10 bases fit TRBD1. The CDR3 is 17 amino acids. The germline gives CDR1 SNHLY, CDR2 FYNNEI. The V segment lost 6 bases and the J segment 3 bases; nucleotides outside the gene matches: 10. CDR3 nucleotides: TGTGCCAGCAGACCCCTCGGGACAGGGGATCACACCGGGGAGCTGTTTTTT. Its translation: CASRPLGTGDHTGELFF.

This clonotype was seen many times. The rearrangement links TRBV7-9 to TRBJ2-3; the D is unclear. The CDR3 totals 11 residues. The germline V gene has CDR1 SEHNR and CDR2 FQNEAQ (reference sequence). V lost 8 bases and J lost 4, with 7 bases in between. The CDR3 nucleotides are TGTGCCAGCCGGTATGCAGATACGCAGTATTTT. Amino acid sequence: CASRYADTQYF.

This clonotype was counted ten times or more. V and J are TRBV20-1 and TRBJ1-1; D is undetermined. Germline CDR1 is DFQATT and CDR2 is SNEGSKA (reference sequence). Trimming removed 0 bases from V and 3 bases from J, with 8 bases in between. CDR3 length equals 13 residues. CDR3 loop: CSAREGVDTEAFF. For the CDR3, the DNA is TGCAGTGCTAGAGAGGGAGTTGACACTGAAGCTTTCTTT.

Ten or more counts support this clonotype. This chain joins TRBV7-9 and TRBJ1-4; weak D call: TRBD1 (5 bases). Trimming took off 5 bases at V and 7 bases at J, with 14 bases between the two ends. The CDR3 is 14 residues long. Germline loops: CDR1 SEHNR, CDR2 FQNEAQ (reference sequence). CDR3 sequence (DNA): TGTGCCAGCAGCCCTAGCGGGGGACTTGAAAAACTGTTTTTT. Its translation is CASSPSGGLEKLFF.

This clonotype was seen ten or more times. This rearrangement joins TRBV6-2 or TRBV6-3 to TRBJ1-5; 8 positions agree with TRBD1. V shed 7 bases, J shed 6 bases, and the junction held 5 bases outside the gene matches. The CDR3 has 13 residues. Germline values: CDR1 MNHEY, CDR2 SVGEGT. The chain's CDR3 is CASMETGGQPQHF. The CDR3, as DNA: TGTGCCAGCATGGAAACAGGGGGTCAGCCCCAGCATTTT.

This clonotype has at least ten counts. The chain has TRBV5-1 and TRBJ2-1; 11 bases align to TRBD1. Germline CDR1 and CDR2: SGHRS and YFSETQ. The V and J ends lost 4 bases and 6 bases, in that order; junction bases with no gene match: 9. This CDR3 spans 16 amino acids. This CDR3 reads CASSTAGTGGLNEQFF. The CDR3 region has the DNA TGCGCCAGCAGCACCGCGGGGACAGGGGGTCTCAATGAGCAGTTCTTC.

The chain combines TRBV20-1 with TRBJ1-5; 9 positions match TRBD1. After removal of 8 bases from V and 2 bases from J, the junction contained 10 bases not matched to a gene. This CDR3 contains 15 residues. CDR1 and CDR2 (germline): DFQATT, SNEGSKA (reference sequence). The CDR3 nucleotides read TGCAGTATTACTCGGACAGGGGATCGCAATCAGCCCCAGCATTTT. It codes for CSITRTGDRNQPQHF.

The genes are TRBV7-9 and TRBJ2-2; TRBD2 aligns across 8 bases. Losses at the gene ends were 5 bases for V and 2 bases for J; bases not matched to a gene: 7. The CDR3 spans 16 residues. The germline CDR1 and CDR2 sequences are SEHNR and FQNEAQ (reference sequence). CDR3 residues: CASSIPGGGNTGELFF. Written as DNA, the CDR3 is TGTGCCAGCAGCATCCCGGGAGGGGGAAACACCGGGGAGCTGTTTTTT.

The table lists this clonotype with many counts. The V gene is TRBV4-3, the J gene TRBJ2-2, with a weak D call TRBD2 (6 bases). This CDR3 comprises 17 residues. Trimming took 0 bases from V and 0 from J, leaving 11 bases between them. The germline V gene has CDR1 LGHNA and CDR2 YSLEER. The CDR3 reads CASSQERGSTNTGELFF. The DNA of the CDR3 is TGCGCCAGCAGCCAAGAGCGGGGCAGCACGAACACCGGGGAGCTGTTTTTT.

The chain is built from TRBV20-1 and TRBJ2-2, with TRBD2 identical over 7 bases. Germline V lookup: CDR1 DFQATT, CDR2 SNEGSKA (reference sequence). J gave up 5 bases and V 6 bases, and 9 bases lay outside the gene matches. The CDR3 consists of 14 residues. CDR3 protein: CSAPGGGGTGELFF. The CDR3, as DNA: TGCAGTGCCCCAGGCGGGGGTGGAACCGGGGAGCTGTTTTTT.

This clonotype was observed a handful of times. The genes are TRBV10-3 and TRBJ1-1; 7 nucleotides line up with TRBD1. The trim removed 3 bases at V and 3 bases at J, leaving 7 bases unmatched. The CDR3 has 15 residues. From germline, CDR1 is ENHRY and CDR2 SYGVKD. The chain's CDR3 is CAISDPRGSDTEAFF. The CDR3 coding sequence is TGTGCCATCAGTGACCCCAGGGGGAGCGACACTGAAGCTTTCTTT.

The chain combines TRBV10-1 with TRBJ2-3; tentatively, D is TRBD1 (6 bases). Germline CDR1 reads WNHNN; CDR2 reads SYGVQD (reference sequence). The CDR3 sequence is 13 residues long. V was clipped by 6 bases and J by 2 bases, with 9 bases between them. In DNA form, the CDR3 reads TGCGCCAGCAGCGGGACAATCACAGATACGCAGTATTTT. It translates to CASSGTITDTQYF.

This clonotype was seen repeatedly, ten times or more. The CDR3 here is CASSQQGWDNEQFF. The CDR3, as DNA: TGTGCCAGCAGTCAACAGGGTTGGGACAATGAGCAGTTCTTC. The V gene is TRBV2, the J gene TRBJ2-1, with D tentatively TRBD1 (6 bases). The CDR3 is 14 amino acids. Looked up from germline, CDR1 is SNHLY and CDR2 is FYNNEI. Trimming pared 5 bases from V and 5 bases from J, leaving 13 bases between. Drawing the rest from reference TRBV2 and TRBJ2-1, the complete variable domain is EPEVTQTPSHQVTQMGQEVILRCVPISNHLYFYWYRQILGQKVEFLVSFYNNEISEKSEIFDDQFSVERPDGSNFTLKIRSTKLEDSAMYFCASSQQGWDNEQFFGPGTRLTVL.

The rearrangement links TRBV23-1 to TRBJ2-7; a weak D match, TRBD2 (7 bases). TRBV23-1 is treated as an ORF (open reading frame) with a function not yet certain. The CDR3 has 19 amino acids. Trimming cost V 7 bases and J 0 bases, with 28 bases left between them. The CDR3 region has the DNA TGCGCCAGCACTCTAACCCTAAAGGGCGGGGGCCCAAGCTCCTACGAGCAGTACTTC. It encodes CASTLTLKGGGPSSYEQYF.

This clonotype appeared many times. The J gene is TRBJ1-1, the V gene TRBV6-6; D remains ambiguous. Germline V gives CDR1 MNHNY, CDR2 SVGAGI (reference sequence). This CDR3 has 13 residues. V lost 2 bases, J lost 5 bases, and 9 bases lay in between. The CDR3 is CASSYTPRTEAFF. The CDR3 DNA reads as TGTGCCAGCAGTTACACCCCTCGTACTGAAGCTTTCTTT.

This clonotype was counted ten times or more. The chain couples TRBV20-1 to TRBJ1-2; D is uncertain. CDR3 length: 11 residues. Germline lookup yields CDR1 DFQATT and CDR2 SNEGSKA (reference sequence). Deletions cut 3 bases from V and 4 bases from J, with 6 bases between. This chain's CDR3 is CSARITYGYTF. CDR3 DNA: TGCAGTGCTAGGATAACCTATGGCTACACCTTC.

This clonotype has just a few counts. The rearrangement joins TRBV20-1 to TRBJ1-5, with 7 bases matching TRBD1. Looked up from germline, CDR1 is DFQATT and CDR2 is SNEGSKA (reference sequence). The CDR3 extends over 16 amino acids. Unmatched junction bases numbered 10, after V lost 3 bases and J lost 2 bases. The CDR3 bases are TGCAGTGCTAGGAGACAGGGCTCCTTAGGCAATCAGCCCCAGCATTTT. It codes for CSARRQGSLGNQPQHF.

Many counts were recorded for this clonotype. This chain uses TRBV3-1 with TRBJ2-7; D is ambiguous. CDR3 size: 14 residues. V lost 0 bases and J lost 4, with 10 bases in between. The germline gives CDR1 LGHDT, CDR2 YNNKEL (reference sequence). The CDR3 DNA reads as TGTGCCAGCAGCCAAGACCAGGAACGTTACGAGCAGTACTTC. Encoded protein: CASSQDQERYEQYF.

This chain joins TRBV29-1 and TRBJ2-1; D not resolved. The V end was cut by 4 bases, the J end by 2 bases, with 9 bases between. Germline V gene sequence: CDR1 SQVTM, CDR2 ANQGSEA. The CDR3 has 13 residues. This chain's CDR3 is CSVVWGPYNEQFF. CDR3 nucleotide sequence: TGCAGCGTTGTTTGGGGTCCCTACAATGAGCAGTTCTTC.

This clonotype was observed many times. The chain couples TRBV20-1 to TRBJ1-2; D remains unclear. CDR1 DFQATT and CDR2 SNEGSKA come from the germline V gene (reference sequence). V was trimmed by 3 bases and J by 8 bases, leaving 13 bases between them. The CDR3 contains 12 residues. CDR3 coding DNA: TGCAGTGCTAGCATCCCGGAGGGCGGCTACACCTTC. Residues: CSASIPEGGYTF.

This clonotype was detected ten times or more. The chain couples TRBV4-2 to TRBJ2-7; the match to TRBD2 covers 8 bases. V was clipped by 4 bases and J by 5 bases; unmatched bases: 10. There are 15 residues in the CDR3. Germline V gene sequence: CDR1 LGHNA, CDR2 YNFKEQ. The CDR3 is CASSPTGTRKDEQYF. The CDR3 DNA reads as TGTGCCAGCAGCCCTACTGGGACTAGAAAGGACGAGCAGTACTTC.

This clonotype has at least ten counts. The rearrangement uses TRBV11-2 and TRBJ2-7; 9 bases are shared with TRBD2. This CDR3 contains 14 residues. Per the germline V gene, CDR1 is SGHAT and CDR2 is FQNNGV. Germline trimming cut 0 bases from V and 3 bases from J; bases unmatched to any gene: 0. The CDR3 sequence is CASSLERGGYEQYF. The CDR3 DNA reads TGTGCCAGCAGCTTAGAGCGGGGGGGCTACGAGCAGTACTTC.

This clonotype was seen repeatedly, ten times or more. The rearrangement uses TRBV20-1 and TRBJ2-2; D is possibly TRBD2 (5 bases). Germline loops: CDR1 DFQATT, CDR2 SNEGSKA (reference sequence). The CDR3 has 13 amino acids. The CDR3 is CGGVPHRTGELFF. The CDR3 DNA sequence: TGCGGAGGAGTGCCCCATCGCACCGGGGAGCTGTTTTTT.

This clonotype was detected ten times or more. The rearrangement links TRBV29-1 to TRBJ1-2; 9 bases agree with TRBD1. With V trimmed by 6 bases and J by 7 bases, 9 bases remained unmatched. Per germline, CDR1 SQVTM and CDR2 ANQGSEA. There are 13 residues in the CDR3. The CDR3 bases are TGCAGCGTAAAGGACAGGGGTTCCTTTGGCTACACCTTC. This translates into CSVKDRGSFGYTF.

The chain joins TRBV28 to TRBJ1-4; TRBD1 agrees at 10 bases. There are 19 residues in the CDR3. Trimming took 4 bases from V and 0 from J; bases not matched to a gene: 11. Germline V gene lookup returns CDR1 MDHEN and CDR2 SYDVKM. DNA of the CDR3: TGTGCCAGCAGTTCACATCCGGGACAGGGGCCTGCAACTAATGAAAAACTGTTTTTT. Its protein product is CASSSHPGQGPATNEKLFF.

This clonotype appeared a few times. The chain couples TRBV12-3 or TRBV12-4 to TRBJ1-1; D is perhaps TRBD1 (5 bases). The CDR3 spans 14 residues. The V end lost 4 bases, the J end lost 7 bases, and 16 bases lay between the germline ends. The CDR3 spells CASSSPLGGDEAFF. CDR3 in DNA: TGTGCCAGCAGTTCACCGCTGGGAGGGGATGAAGCTTTCTTT.

This clonotype was seen many times. The gene calls are TRBV6-1 and TRBJ2-1; TRBD1 matches 7 bases. The germline V gene encodes CDR1 MNHNS and CDR2 SASEGT. The CDR3 extends over 16 amino acids. V was clipped by 4 bases and J by 5 bases; unmatched bases: 11. The CDR3 protein is CASSARQGFMDNEQFF. The CDR3 DNA is TGTGCCAGCAGTGCCCGACAGGGATTTATGGACAATGAGCAGTTCTTC.

This rearrangement joins TRBV11-2 to TRBJ2-7; possibly TRBD1 for D (6 bases). Germline CDR1 is SGHAT and CDR2 is FQNNGV. V dropped 5 bases and J dropped 0 bases, with 11 bases sitting between them. The length of the CDR3 is 14 residues. The CDR3 sequence: CASSARTASYEQYF. DNA of the CDR3: TGTGCCAGCAGCGCGCGGACAGCCTCCTACGAGCAGTACTTC.

The rearrangement uses TRBV6-1 and TRBJ2-1; 8 nucleotides agree with TRBD1. The CDR3 loop spans 12 amino acids. Trimming at V came to 6 bases and at J to 8 bases, leaving 3 bases not matched to a gene. The germline V gene has CDR1 MNHNS and CDR2 SASEGT. CDR3 residues: CASSPTGDEQFF. The CDR3 bases are TGTGCCAGCAGCCCGACAGGGGATGAGCAGTTCTTC.

This clonotype occurred many times. V usage is TRBV3-1 and J usage is TRBJ1-1; 9 bases fit TRBD1. Trimming cost V 5 bases and J 4 bases; bases outside gene matches: 5. This CDR3 contains 14 residues. CDR1 and CDR2 from the germline V gene are LGHDT and YNNKEL (reference sequence). The CDR3, as DNA: TGTGCCAGCAGCAAAACAGGGGGCGGCACTGAAGCTTTCTTT. Its translation: CASSKTGGGTEAFF.

This clonotype has ten or more counts. This chain uses TRBV2 with TRBJ1-5; D is undetermined. CDR3 size: 13 residues. V was shortened by 6 bases and J by 0 bases, with 6 bases between the two germline ends. Germline V gene sequence: CDR1 SNHLY, CDR2 FYNNEI. The DNA for the CDR3 is TGTGCCAGCAGGGCAGATAGCAATCAGCCCCAGCATTTT. It encodes CASRADSNQPQHF.